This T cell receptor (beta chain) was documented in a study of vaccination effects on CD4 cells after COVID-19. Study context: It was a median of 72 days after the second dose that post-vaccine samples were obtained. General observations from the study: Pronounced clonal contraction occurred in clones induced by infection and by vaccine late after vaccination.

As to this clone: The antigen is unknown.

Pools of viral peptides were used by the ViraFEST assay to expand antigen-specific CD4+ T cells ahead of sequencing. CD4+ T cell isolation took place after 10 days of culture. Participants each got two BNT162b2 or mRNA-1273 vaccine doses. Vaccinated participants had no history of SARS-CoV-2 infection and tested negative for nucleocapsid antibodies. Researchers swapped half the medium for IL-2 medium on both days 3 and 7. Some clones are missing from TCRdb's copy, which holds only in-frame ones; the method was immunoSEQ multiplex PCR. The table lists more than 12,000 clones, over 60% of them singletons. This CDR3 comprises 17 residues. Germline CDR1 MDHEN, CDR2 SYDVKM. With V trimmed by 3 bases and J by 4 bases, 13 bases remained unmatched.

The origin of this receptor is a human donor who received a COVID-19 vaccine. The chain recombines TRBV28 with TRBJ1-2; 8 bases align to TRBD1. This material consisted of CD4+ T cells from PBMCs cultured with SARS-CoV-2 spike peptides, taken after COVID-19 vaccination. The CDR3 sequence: CASSLVNKGTGSYGYTF. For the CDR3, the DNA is TGTGCCAGCAGTTTGGTTAACAAGGGGACAGGAAGCTATGGCTACACCTTC.